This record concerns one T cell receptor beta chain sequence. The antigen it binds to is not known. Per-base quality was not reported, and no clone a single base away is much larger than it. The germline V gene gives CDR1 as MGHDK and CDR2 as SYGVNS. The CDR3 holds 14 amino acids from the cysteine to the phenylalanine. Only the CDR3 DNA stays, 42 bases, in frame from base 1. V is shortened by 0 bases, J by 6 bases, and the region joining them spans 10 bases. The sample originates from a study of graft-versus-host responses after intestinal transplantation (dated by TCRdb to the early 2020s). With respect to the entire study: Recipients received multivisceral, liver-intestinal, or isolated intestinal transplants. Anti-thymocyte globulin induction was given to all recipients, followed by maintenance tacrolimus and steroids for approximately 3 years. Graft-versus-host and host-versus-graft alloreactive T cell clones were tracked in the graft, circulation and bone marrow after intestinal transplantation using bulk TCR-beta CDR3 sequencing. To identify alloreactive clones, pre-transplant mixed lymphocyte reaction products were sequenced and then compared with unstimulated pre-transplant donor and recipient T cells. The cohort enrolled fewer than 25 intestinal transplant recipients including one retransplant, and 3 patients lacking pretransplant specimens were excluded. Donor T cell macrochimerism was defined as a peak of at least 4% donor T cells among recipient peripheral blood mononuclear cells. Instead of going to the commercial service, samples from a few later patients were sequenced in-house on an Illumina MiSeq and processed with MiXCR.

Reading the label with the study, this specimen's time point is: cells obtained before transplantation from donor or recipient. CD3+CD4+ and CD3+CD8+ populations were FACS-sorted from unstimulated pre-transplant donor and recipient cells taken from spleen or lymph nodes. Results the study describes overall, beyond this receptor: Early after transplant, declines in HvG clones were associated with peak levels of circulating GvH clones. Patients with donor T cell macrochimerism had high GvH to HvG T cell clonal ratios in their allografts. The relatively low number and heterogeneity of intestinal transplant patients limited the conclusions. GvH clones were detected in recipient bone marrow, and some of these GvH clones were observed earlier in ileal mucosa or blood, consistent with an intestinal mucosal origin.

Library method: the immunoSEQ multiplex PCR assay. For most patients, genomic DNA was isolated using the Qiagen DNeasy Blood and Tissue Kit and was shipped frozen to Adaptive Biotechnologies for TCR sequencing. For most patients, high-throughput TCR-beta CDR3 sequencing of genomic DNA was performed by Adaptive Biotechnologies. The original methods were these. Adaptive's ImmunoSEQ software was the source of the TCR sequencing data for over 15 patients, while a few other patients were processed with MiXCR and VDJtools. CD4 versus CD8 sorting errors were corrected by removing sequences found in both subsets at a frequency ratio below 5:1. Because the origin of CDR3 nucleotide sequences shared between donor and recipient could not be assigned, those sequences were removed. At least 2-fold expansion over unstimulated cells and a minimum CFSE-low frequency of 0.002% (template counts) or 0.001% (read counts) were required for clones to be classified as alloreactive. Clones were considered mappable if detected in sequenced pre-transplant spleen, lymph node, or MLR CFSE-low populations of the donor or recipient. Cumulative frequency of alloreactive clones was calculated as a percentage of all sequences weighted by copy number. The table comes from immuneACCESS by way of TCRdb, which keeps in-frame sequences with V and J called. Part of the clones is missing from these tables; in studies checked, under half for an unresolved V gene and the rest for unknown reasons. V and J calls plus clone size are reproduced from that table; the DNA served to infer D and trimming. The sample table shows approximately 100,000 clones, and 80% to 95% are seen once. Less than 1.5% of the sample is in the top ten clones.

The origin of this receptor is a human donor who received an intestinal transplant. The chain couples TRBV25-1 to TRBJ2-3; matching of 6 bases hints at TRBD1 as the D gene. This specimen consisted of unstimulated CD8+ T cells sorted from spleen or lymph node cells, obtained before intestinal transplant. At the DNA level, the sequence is TGTGCCAGCAGTGAATACCCCAGGGGTGATACGCAGTATTTT. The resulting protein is CASSEYPRGDTQYF.